A single sample is the source of the 27 T cell receptor beta chains below, sequenced in a study of T cell repertoires in cytomegalovirus infection. MiXCR, applied by TCRdb to the reads, yields one record per CDR3 protein. The repertoire holds under 200,000 distinct CDR3 sequences, with 20% to 25% as singletons. These receptors' antigens are unknown. Sequenced here: CD8+ T cells from cultured PBMCs, sampled from culture after CMV antigen stimulation. These receptors all come from a human donor in good health (CMV status not recorded). Some clones in this sample may be carry-over from other donors' samples.

This clonotype came up a few times. At one of its ends the junction is not consistent with the germline gene, which may arise from a read error. The chain recombines TRBV6-1 with TRBJ1-1; possible D gene TRBD1, 5 bases. This CDR3 has 12 amino acids. CDR1 is MNHNS, CDR2 SASEGT, per germline. The CDR3 sequence: CASSEGGGEAAF. The DNA of the CDR3 is TGTGCCAGCAGTGAAGGAGGAGGGGAGGCAGCATTT.

The chain uses TRBV7-2 and TRBJ1-5; TRBD1 might be the D (5 bases). The V end lost 5 bases, the J end lost 6 bases, and 17 bases lay between the germline ends. In germline, CDR1 is SGHTA, CDR2 FQGNSA. This CDR3 is 15 amino acids long. The CDR3 nucleotides are TGTGCCAGCAGCCCCCCCCCGGGGGAAGGTCAGCCCCAGCATTTT. Protein: CASSPPPGEGQPQHF.

The gene calls are TRBV29-1 and TRBJ2-2; 9 nucleotides align to TRBD2. J gave up 0 bases and V 3 bases, and 5 bases lay outside the gene matches. Germline V gene sequence: CDR1 SQVTM, CDR2 ANQGSEA. CDR3 length equals 16 residues. CDR3 coding DNA: TGCAGCGTTGAGGTAGCGGGAGTCGCGAACACCGGGGAGCTGTTTTTT. Translation gives CSVEVAGVANTGELFF.

This clonotype was counted between two and nine times. The V and J genes are TRBV12-3 or TRBV12-4 and TRBJ1-1, with 10 bases identical to TRBD1. The V and J ends lost 5 bases and 0 bases, in that order; junction bases with no gene match: 9. The CDR3 covers 17 residues. CDR3 in DNA: TGTGCCAGCAGTGCCCGGACAGGGGGAGTGATGAACACTGAAGCTTTCTTT. Its protein is CASSARTGGVMNTEAFF.

This clonotype occurred a few times. The CDR3: CASSALAATYNEQFF. The DNA for the CDR3 is TGTGCCAGCAGCGCACTAGCGGCTACCTACAATGAGCAGTTCTTC. The chain is built from TRBV7-8 and TRBJ2-1; 8 bases line up with TRBD2. Germline CDR1 and CDR2: SGHVS and FQNEAQ. This CDR3 has 15 residues. Germline trimming cut 5 bases from V and 2 bases from J; bases unmatched to any gene: 5.

The V call is TRBV7-2, the J call TRBJ2-2, with 7 nucleotides matching TRBD1. Germline loops: CDR1 SGHTA, CDR2 FQGNSA. The CDR3 totals 14 residues. V was clipped by 5 bases and J by 7 bases; unmatched bases: 7. The CDR3 bases are TGTGCCAGCAGCGACAGGGCATTAGGCGGGGAGCTGTTTTTT. As protein: CASSDRALGGELFF.

V and J are TRBV19 and TRBJ1-1, with no clear D. Germline V gene sequence: CDR1 LNHDA, CDR2 SQIVND (reference sequence). The V end was cut by 6 bases, the J end by 6 bases, with 20 bases between. The CDR3 consists of 15 residues. Written as DNA, the CDR3 is TGTGCCAGTAGGGTACAACTGTCGGGGTTACCTGAAGCTTTCTTT. It yields the protein CASRVQLSGLPEAFF. Supplemented by reference TRBV19 and TRBJ1-1, the full variable domain reads DGGITQSPKYLFRKEGQNVTLSCEQNLNHDAMYWYRQDPGQGLRLIYYSQIVNDFQKGDIAEGYSVSREKKESFPLTVTSAQKNPTAFYLCASRVQLSGLPEAFFGQGTRLTVV.

This clonotype was found a few times. The gene calls are TRBV6-2 or TRBV6-3 and TRBJ2-1, with D perhaps TRBD2 (6 bases). The CDR3 length is 13 residues. The germline V and J ends were trimmed by 7 bases and 4 bases, with 11 bases remaining between them. Germline V gene data show CDR1 as MNHEY and CDR2 as SVGEGT. CDR3 protein: CASTPGRYNEQFF. In nucleotides, the CDR3 is TGTGCCAGCACCCCCGGGAGATACAATGAGCAGTTCTTC.

This clonotype was seen more than once but under ten times. The chain recombines TRBV7-8 with TRBJ2-3; 8 nucleotides agree with TRBD1. The V gene end was trimmed by 5 bases and the J gene end by 5 bases; junction bases not matched to a gene: 12. The CDR3 has 16 amino acids. CDR1 is SGHVS, CDR2 FQNEAQ, per germline. The CDR3 region has the DNA TGTGCCAGCAGCCTTTCAGGGGGCTTTGTAGGAGATACGCAGTATTTT. Translation gives CASSLSGGFVGDTQYF.

This clonotype showed up just a few times. The V and J genes are TRBV7-8 and TRBJ2-5, with 9 bases matching TRBD2. The V segment lost 1 base and the J segment 2 bases; nucleotides outside the gene matches: 14. The CDR3 runs to 19 residues. CDR1 SGHVS and CDR2 FQNEAQ come from the germline V gene. CDR3 amino acids: CASSLGGLPASGKQETQYF. The DNA for the CDR3 is TGTGCCAGCAGCTTAGGGGGGCTTCCGGCTAGCGGGAAACAAGAGACCCAGTACTTC.

This chain joins TRBV27 and TRBJ1-1, with D hard to call. The CDR3 covers 14 residues. Germline CDR1 and CDR2: MNHEY and SMNVEV (reference sequence). With 5 bases removed from V and 2 bases from J, the gap between germline ends came to 12 bases. CDR3 nucleotides: TGTGCCAGCAGTCACTTTAGAATAAACACTGAAGCTTTCTTT. It codes for CASSHFRINTEAFF.

This clonotype was observed a handful of times. The chain has TRBV6-6 and TRBJ2-7; the match to TRBD1 covers 7 bases. CDR1 is MNHNY and CDR2 is SVGAGI in the germline V gene (reference sequence). V was clipped by 5 bases and J by 3 bases; unmatched bases: 10. The CDR3 loop spans 15 amino acids. CDR3 amino acids: CASSTVRDSRYEQYF. In DNA, the CDR3 is TGTGCCAGCAGTACTGTTCGGGACAGCCGCTACGAGCAGTACTTC.

V usage is TRBV10-3 and J usage is TRBJ2-3, with no clear D. Germline CDR1 reads ENHRY; CDR2 reads SYGVKD. The CDR3 is made up of 10 amino acids. Trimming removed 8 bases at V and 4 bases at J, with 4 bases between. As DNA, the CDR3 is TGTGCCATCCTTGCAGATACGCAGTATTTT. Translated, it gives CAILADTQYF.

The table lists this clonotype with a few counts. This chain connects TRBV12-3 or TRBV12-4 to TRBJ1-1; D might be TRBD1 (5 bases). The CDR3 runs to 12 residues. V lost 10 bases to trimming and J lost 0 bases, with 9 bases between them. CDR3 nucleotides: TGTGCCATTTCGACAGTGAACACTGAAGCTTTCTTT. Translating gives CAISTVNTEAFF.

V is TRBV7-9 and J is TRBJ1-1, with TRBD1 as a possible D gene (6 bases). The CDR3 is made up of 14 amino acids. The V end lost 5 bases, the J end lost 1 base, and 11 bases lay between the germline ends. Per the germline V gene, CDR1 is SEHNR and CDR2 is FQNEAQ (reference sequence). The CDR3 DNA sequence: TGTGCCAGCAGCGGACCCAGGGGGAACACTGAAGCTTTCTTT. Its protein product is CASSGPRGNTEAFF.

This clonotype was seen only a few times. This chain connects TRBV7-2 to TRBJ2-7; D is undetermined. The CDR3 consists of 12 residues. Trimming cost V 5 bases and J 3 bases, with 8 bases left between them. Per germline, CDR1 SGHTA and CDR2 FQGNSA. CDR3 in DNA: TGTGCCAGCAGCCTTGACGACTACGAGCAGTACTTC. This sequence encodes CASSLDDYEQYF.

This chain uses TRBV27 with TRBJ2-5; a possible D gene is TRBD1 (6 bases). Germline assignment: CDR1 MNHEY and CDR2 SMNVEV (reference sequence). The CDR3 consists of 15 residues. V lost 4 bases, J lost 2 bases, and 14 bases lay in between. This CDR3 reads CASSSYRETQETQYF. For the CDR3, the DNA is TGTGCCAGCAGTTCGTACAGGGAGACTCAAGAGACCCAGTACTTC.

This chain uses TRBV7-6 with TRBJ2-3; 12 bases agree with TRBD2. The CDR3 is 18 amino acids. The germline V gene has CDR1 SGHVS and CDR2 FNYEAQ. V was pared by 1 base and J by 0 bases, with 5 bases of the junction left unmatched. CDR3 DNA sequence: TGTGCCAGCAGCTTAGGGACTAGCGGGGCCACTAGCACAGATACGCAGTATTTT. Protein sequence: CASSLGTSGATSTDTQYF.

The V and J genes are TRBV11-2 and TRBJ2-1, with 9 bases matching TRBD2. CDR1 is SGHAT, CDR2 FQNNGV, per germline. V shed 4 bases and J 0 bases; nucleotides not matched to a gene: 4. This CDR3 is built from 16 residues. DNA of the CDR3: TGTGCCAGCAGCTCGACTAGCGGATCCTCCTACAATGAGCAGTTCTTC. Amino acids: CASSSTSGSSYNEQFF. The whole variable domain, remainder taken from reference TRBV11-2 and TRBJ2-1, is EAGVAQSPRYKIIEKRQSVAFWCNPISGHATLYWYQQILGQGPKLLIQFQNNGVVDDSQLPKDRFSAERLKGVDSTLKIQPAKLEDSAVYLCASSSTSGSSYNEQFFGPGTRLTVL.

There are a few counts of this clonotype. This chain's CDR3 is CASSSLQGSEAFF. CDR3 nucleotide sequence: TGCGCCAGCAGTAGTTTACAGGGATCTGAAGCTTTCTTT. The V and J genes are TRBV10-2 and TRBJ1-1; the D gene is possibly TRBD1 (6 bases). CDR1 and CDR2 (germline): WSHSY, SAAADI. Trimming shortened V by 5 bases and J by 6 bases, and 13 bases separated the two germline ends. The CDR3 has 13 amino acids.

This clonotype is medium-sized (0.01 to 0.1%) by share. The gene calls are TRBV4-3 and TRBJ2-1, with TRBD1 matching 7 bases. V lost 0 bases and J lost 9; bases outside the gene matches: 8. Germline V gene sequence: CDR1 LGHNA, CDR2 YSLEER. The CDR3 covers 15 residues. The CDR3 is CASSQEGGTLGEQFF. CDR3 bases: TGCGCCAGCAGCCAAGAAGGGGGCACGTTGGGTGAGCAGTTCTTC.

This clonotype showed up just a few times. This sequence joins TRBV7-9 and TRBJ1-1; D is perhaps TRBD1 (5 bases). Trimming cost V 5 bases and J 5 bases, with 18 bases left between them. This CDR3 comprises 15 residues. Per the germline V gene, CDR1 is SEHNR and CDR2 is FQNEAQ (reference sequence). The CDR3: CASSPGRGTVTEAFF. In DNA, the CDR3 is TGTGCCAGCAGCCCGGGACGGGGGACCGTTACTGAAGCTTTCTTT.

This clonotype has just a few counts. This chain uses TRBV7-2 with TRBJ2-1; maybe TRBD2 (6 bases). This CDR3 comprises 15 residues. The germline V and J ends were trimmed by 1 base and 4 bases, with 11 bases remaining between them. The V gene's germline CDR1 is SGHTA and CDR2 FQGNSA. Here the CDR3 reads CASSLGRGTYNEQFF. CDR3 sequence (DNA): TGTGCCAGCAGCTTAGGGCGGGGTACTTACAATGAGCAGTTCTTC. The complete variable domain, with remaining parts taken from reference TRBV7-2 and TRBJ2-1, reads GAGVSQSPSNKVTEKGKDVELRCDPISGHTALYWYRQSLGQGLEFLIYFQGNSAPDKSGLPSDRFSAERTGGSVSTLTIQRTQQEDSAVYLCASSLGRGTYNEQFFGPGTRLTVL.

This clonotype showed up many times. The chain joins TRBV12-3 or TRBV12-4 to TRBJ2-7; a possible D gene is TRBD2 (5 bases). The V end was cut by 3 bases, the J end by 4 bases, with 13 bases between. The CDR3 spans 14 residues. The CDR3 DNA is TGTGCCAGCAGTTTGGAGGACGGGAAGTACGAGCAGTACTTC. As protein: CASSLEDGKYEQYF.

This clonotype occurred a few times. The CDR3 bases are TGTGCCAGCAGTTTAAAAAGACAGGGTGATGGCTATGGCTACACCTTC. Its protein product is CASSLKRQGDGYGYTF. The chain recombines TRBV27 with TRBJ1-2; 7 bases map to TRBD1. The V gene end was trimmed by 2 bases and the J gene end by 4 bases; junction bases not matched to a gene: 10. The CDR3 is made up of 16 amino acids. From germline, CDR1 is MNHEY and CDR2 SMNVEV (reference sequence).

This clonotype has just a few counts. The rearrangement uses TRBV6-2 or TRBV6-3 and TRBJ1-3; a possible D gene is TRBD1 (6 bases). Germline V gene lookup returns CDR1 MNHEY and CDR2 SVGEGT. CDR3 length equals 15 residues. The ends were cut back, 5 bases at V and 2 bases at J, with 13 bases in the middle. CDR3: CASSTPRTAGNTIYF. The CDR3 DNA reads TGTGCCAGCAGTACTCCGAGGACAGCTGGAAACACCATATATTTT.

Only a few counts were recorded for this clonotype. The J gene is TRBJ1-2, the V gene TRBV12-3 or TRBV12-4, with a weak D call TRBD1 (5 bases). There are 19 residues in the CDR3. Between the trimmed V and J ends, which lost 10 bases and 4 bases, there was a span of 34 bases. CDR3: CAILGLIGHPGGDPYGYTF. In DNA, the CDR3 is TGTGCCATATTGGGGTTGATCGGACACCCGGGAGGAGACCCCTATGGCTACACCTTC.